Shown below are 8 T cell receptor beta chains from a single sample sequenced in a study of OX40 agonist ivuxolimab in advanced cancers. Profiled with immunoSEQ multiplex PCR; TCRdb holds only in-frame clones, not every one. The sample has more than 50,000 clones; roughly 90% are singletons. The sample in question was CD4+ or CD8+ T cells sorted from blood, obtained in a trial of the OX40 agonist ivuxolimab. The source is an adult with an advanced solid tumor such as melanoma, head and neck, liver or kidney cancer.

This clone has a single count. This chain links TRBV27 with TRBJ2-1; 8 positions agree with TRBD1. The length of the CDR3 is 17 residues. Germline loops: CDR1 MNHEY, CDR2 SMNVEV (reference sequence). V dropped 4 bases and J dropped 4; count of bases not matched to a gene: 12. In nucleotides, the CDR3 is TGTGCCAGCAGTTCCTCCCCTGGACAGGGCCCTTACAATGAGCAGTTCTTC. Encoded protein: CASSSSPGQGPYNEQFF.

J is TRBJ2-3 and V is TRBV4-1, with 12 bases matching TRBD2. J gave up 4 bases and V 6 bases, and 8 bases lay outside the gene matches. This CDR3 is built from 16 residues. Germline loops: CDR1 MGHRA, CDR2 YSYEKL. DNA for the CDR3: TGCGCCAGCAGTCGACAGGCTAGCGGGGGGGCAGATACGCAGTATTTT. Its translation is CASSRQASGGADTQYF.

The chain links TRBV4-1 to TRBJ1-1; 8 nucleotides match TRBD1. This CDR3 contains 15 residues. Germline CDR1 and CDR2: MGHRA and YSYEKL. With V trimmed by 5 bases and J by 3 bases, 8 bases remained unmatched. In DNA, the CDR3 is TGCGCCAGCAGCACCCGGACAGGGAGGGACACTGAAGCTTTCTTT. Translating gives CASSTRTGRDTEAFF.

The chain carries TRBV9 and TRBJ1-1; 8 bases are shared with TRBD1. CDR3 size: 15 residues. Trimming took 4 bases from V and 1 from J; bases not matched to a gene: 6. The germline V gene encodes CDR1 SGDLS and CDR2 YYNGEE. CDR3: CASSFAGTGNTEAFF. The DNA of the CDR3 is TGTGCCAGCAGCTTTGCCGGGACAGGGAACACTGAAGCTTTCTTT.

V is TRBV14 and J is TRBJ2-5, with a tentative D call TRBD2 (5 bases). CDR3 length: 15 amino acids. Looked up from germline, CDR1 is SGHDN and CDR2 is FVKESK. V lost 5 bases, J lost 2 bases, and 15 bases lay in between. This CDR3 is CASSTPGLKQETQYF. The CDR3 DNA follows: TGTGCCAGCAGCACACCCGGACTCAAGCAAGAGACCCAGTACTTC.

This rearrangement joins TRBV30 to TRBJ1-2, with TRBD1 matching 9 bases. Germline V CDR1 and CDR2: GTSNPN, SVGIG (reference sequence). V was clipped by 3 bases and J by 3 bases; unmatched bases: 23. CDR3 length: 20 residues. The CDR3 sequence: CAWSRQPTGTGKSLDYGYTF. CDR3 coding DNA: TGTGCCTGGAGCCGACAGCCCACCGGGACAGGGAAGTCGTTGGACTATGGCTACACCTTC.

The J gene is TRBJ1-1, the V gene TRBV29-1; 9 bases fit TRBD1. The ends lost 4 bases at V and 8 bases at J; junction bases unmatched: 8. CDR1 and CDR2 (germline): SQVTM, ANQGSEA. The CDR3 is made up of 13 amino acids. The CDR3 sequence is CSVATGGRTEAFF. The DNA for the CDR3 is TGCAGCGTTGCCACAGGGGGCAGGACGGAAGCTTTCTTT.

V gene TRBV6-5 combines with J gene TRBJ1-2; D is uncertain. V was pared by 2 bases and J by 3 bases, with 7 bases between. The CDR3 covers 13 residues. Germline CDR1 MNHEY, CDR2 SVGAGI. As DNA, the CDR3 is TGTGCCAGCAGTTACGACAATTACTATGGCTACACCTTC. Translation gives CASSYDNYYGYTF.